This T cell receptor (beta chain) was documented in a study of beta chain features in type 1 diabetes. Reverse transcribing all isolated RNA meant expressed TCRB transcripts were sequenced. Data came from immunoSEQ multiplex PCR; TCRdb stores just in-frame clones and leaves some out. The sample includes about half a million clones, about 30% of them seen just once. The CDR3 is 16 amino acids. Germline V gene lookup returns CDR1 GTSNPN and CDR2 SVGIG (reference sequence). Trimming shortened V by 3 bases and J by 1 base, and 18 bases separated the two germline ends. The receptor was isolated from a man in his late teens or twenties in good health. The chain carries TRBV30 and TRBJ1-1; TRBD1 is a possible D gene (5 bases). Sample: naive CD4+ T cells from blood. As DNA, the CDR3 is TGTGCCTGGAGAGGTGGATTCGGGGCAGGGAACACTGAAGCTTTCTTT. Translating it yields CAWRGGFGAGNTEAFF.